Here is one TCR beta chain with its context. In the authors' workflow: Nucleated cell number was recorded as an estimate derived from reference gene primer amplification. TCRdb's copy holds only in-frame clones and misses some; the assay was immunoSEQ multiplex PCR. For V, J and clone size, that table is used; D and trimming come from the DNA. The table has about 140,000 clones, 80% to 90% seen once. This CDR3 spans 12 amino acids. The germline gives CDR1 SQVTM, CDR2 ANQGSEA. J was trimmed by 6 bases and V by 6 bases; bases with no gene match: 6. This record comes from a study of blood T cell repertoires in COVID-19. Turning to the study itself: Sample material is recorded as cDNA or gDNA derived from T cells, B-cell-depleted T cells, or PBMCs.

This chain connects TRBV29-1 to TRBJ1-1; the match to TRBD1 covers 8 bases. What was sequenced was peripheral blood. This clonotype was obtained from a woman in her forties or fifties with acute or convalescent COVID-19. CDR3 residues: CSVPGQVAEAFF. The CDR3 DNA reads TGCAGCGTCCCGGGACAGGTAGCTGAAGCTTTCTTT. The whole variable domain, remainder taken from reference TRBV29-1 and TRBJ1-1, is SAVISQKPSRDICQRGTSLTIQCQVDSQVTMMFWYRQQPGQSLTLIATANQGSEATYESGFVIDKFPISRPNLTFSTLTVSNMSPEDSSIYLCSVPGQVAEAFFGQGTRLTVV.